This T cell receptor beta chain was identified in a study of T cell repertoires in cytomegalovirus infection. Findings and limits, study-wide: Carriers of CMV and the relevant HLA type were discriminated by public TCR beta frequency. The response measured ex vivo was dominated by TCR beta clonotypes (HLA-C-restricted and CMV-specific).

MiXCR was run by TCRdb on the reads, yielding one entry per CDR3 protein. The sample carries 100,000 or so distinct CDR3 sequences, approximately 15% recorded once. This clonotype was seen at least ten times. Its specificity is not known. The junction shows a germline mismatch at one end, possibly a read error. The CDR3 spans 14 residues. The chain carries TRBV12-3 or TRBV12-4 and TRBJ1-2, with D perhaps TRBD1 (5 bases). Sequences were obtained from PBMCs. This TCR derives from a human donor in good health (CMV status not recorded). Some clones in this sample may be carry-over from other donors' samples. CDR3 in amino acids: CASSLGGANYGYTF. DNA of the CDR3: TGTGCCAGCAGCTTAGGAGGGGCTAACTATGGCTACACCTTC.